This T cell receptor (beta chain) was retrieved from a study of Graves' ophthalmopathy and Graves' hyperthyroidism. As for the study in general: Peripheral blood samples were taken at initial diagnosis, before any treatment.

Amplification of the TCR beta CDR3 regions used RNA transcripts (as template). HTBI primers primed a first-round RT-PCR, and a second-round multiplex PCR followed. TCRdb re-derived calls from the multiplex PCR reads in MiXCR, one entry per CDR3 protein. The data hold just over 600,000 distinct CDR3 sequences, with 22% observed a single time. Clinicians diagnosed using symptoms, serum thyroxine, TRAb, thyroid ultrasound and orbital computed tomography. Sampling over 7.5 ml of fresh peripheral blood provided the PBMCs. This CDR3 comprises 15 residues. V lost 5 bases to trimming and J lost 8 bases, with 21 bases between them. Germline lookup yields CDR1 SNHLY and CDR2 FYNNEI. This clonotype was counted many times.

The chain has TRBV2 and TRBJ1-2, with TRBD1 as a possible D gene (6 bases). The sequence was collected from a woman aged 18-29 years with stable Graves' hyperthyroidism. Some clones in this sample may be carry-over from other donors' samples. Source material: peripheral blood. For the CDR3, the DNA is TGTGCCAGCAGTCCTCGGGGGGCTGGGGGCCAAGGCTACACCTTC. Translation gives CASSPRGAGGQGYTF.